Listed below are T cell receptor beta chains from one sample, sequenced in a study of shared clonotypes between healthy human individuals. Clones were read by immunoSEQ multiplex PCR, and TCRdb kept only the in-frame ones, dropping some. Here the sample spans roughly 2.2 million clones, more than 80% being singletons. Sequencing used naive CD4+ T cells from PBMCs. The origin of the receptors is a man aged 18 to 29 in good health. Some clones in this sample may be carry-over from other donors' samples. Each CDR3 is given with its conserved first and last residue. A D gene is named only where the DNA matches it firmly.

CDR3nt | CDR3aa | v_gene | d_gene | j_gene
TGCGCCAGCAGCTCCGGGACGGCGAACACCGGGGAGCTGTTTTTT | CASSSGTANTGELFF | TRBV5-1 | NA | TRBJ2-2
TGTGCCAGCAGCTTAGACCCCTCCTACAATGAGCAGTTCTTC | CASSLDPSYNEQFF | TRBV7-2 | NA | TRBJ2-1
TGTGCCAGCAGCCAAGATGTAAGGGTAGTCACCTTC | CASSQDVRVVTF | TRBV14 | NA | TRBJ1-2
TGCGCCAGCAGCTTCTCGCAAGAGACCCAGTACTTC | CASSFSQETQYF | TRBV5-1 | NA | TRBJ2-5
TGTGCCTGGAGTAGCCCGCCTCTAAGGGGGGCTTTCTTT | CAWSSPPLRGAFF | TRBV30 | NA | TRBJ1-1
TGCGCCAGCCTGGCGGGAGTTACCTACGAGCAGTACTTC | CASLAGVTYEQYF | TRBV10-1 | TRBD2 | TRBJ2-7
TGTGCCTGGAGTAGAATTTACGAGCAGTACTTC | CAWSRIYEQYF | TRBV30 | NA | TRBJ2-7
TGCGCCAGCAGCCCCCTTGCTGGGAGGGATTACGAGCAGTACTTC | CASSPLAGRDYEQYF | TRBV5-1 | TRBD2 | TRBJ2-7
TGTGCCAGCACAAGACTAGCAGAAGGGGGCACAGATACGCAGTATTTT | CASTRLAEGGTDTQYF | TRBV2 | TRBD2 | TRBJ2-3
TGTGCCAGCAGCTTGGTGCTGACTAGCGGAGTTTCTAGCACAGATACGCAGTATTTT | CASSLVLTSGVSSTDTQYF | TRBV5-4 | TRBD2 | TRBJ2-3